This TCR beta chain was documented in a study of blood T cells in healthy people across ages. The CDR3 is 14 residues long. Germline V gene lookup returns CDR1 SGHVS and CDR2 FQNEAQ. Trimming took 9 bases from V and 9 from J; bases not matched to a gene: 14. The table lists this clonotype with many counts. The authors ran a second PCR of about 7 to 11 cycles using a sample-barcoded 5' primer and a J-beta primer mix. A minimum of 2.5 million CDR3-containing paired-end reads was obtained for each sample. TCRdb redid the calling of the 5' RACE reads with MiXCR, one entry per CDR3 protein. The repertoire holds hundreds of thousands of distinct CDR3 sequences, with 29% as singletons.

The receptor was derived from a woman older than 75 in good health. The source material was blood. V is TRBV7-8 and J is TRBJ2-5, with TRBD2 matching 9 bases. CDR3 in DNA: TGTGCCAGGGCAAGCGGGGGGCCTACGAGGGCCCAGTACTTC. Translation: CARASGGPTRAQYF. The variable domain in full, with the rest retrieved from reference TRBV7-8 and TRBJ2-5, is GAGVSQSPRYKVAKRGQDVALRCDPISGHVSLFWYQQALGQGPEFLTYFQNEAQLDKSGLPSDRFFAERPEGSVSTLKIQRTQQEDSAVYLCARASGGPTRAQYFGPGTRLLVL.